The T cell receptor (beta chain) under discussion was sequenced for a study of blood T cell repertoires in COVID-19. The repertoire was sequenced with immunoSEQ multiplex PCR; TCRdb's copy has only in-frame clones and lacks some. This table has over 350,000 clones, around 89% appearing once. The germline V gene has CDR1 MNHEY and CDR2 SVGAGI. The CDR3 is made up of 14 amino acids. Deletions cut 6 bases from V and 0 bases from J, with 11 bases between. Sequenced material: peripheral blood. This sequence originates from a woman aged 30 to 39 with acute or convalescent COVID-19. The chain combines TRBV6-5 with TRBJ1-2; D remains unclear. CDR3 bases: TGTGCCAGCAGGGTTGAGCAAACTAACTATGGCTACACCTTC. Its protein product is CASRVEQTNYGYTF.